These 25 T cell receptor delta chains were sequenced from one sample in a study of gamma-delta chains in newborns, infants, children. TCRdb reanalysed the reads via CATT. Here the sample spans roughly 3,500 delta-chain clones, under 1.5% being singletons. The source material was blood. These receptors came from a child who was a newborn, infant or young child, either healthy, febrile or measles-vaccinated (not recorded which).

Regarding this clone: TCRdb assigns this DNA the protein of a much larger clone, which departs from its translation at residue 5; this likely reflects a read error, and the protein shown comes from translating the DNA. The chain employs TRDV2 and TRDJ1; 11 bases line up with TRDD3. The CDR3 is 16 amino acids. With V trimmed by 2 bases and J by 1 base, 5 bases remained unmatched. The germline CDR1 and CDR2 sequences are GEAIGNYY and EKD. CDR3 DNA sequence: TGTGCCTGTGACAGACTGGGGGATAAAACCACCGATAAACTCATCTTT. Translating gives CACDRLGDKTTDKLIF.

As regards this clone: The mismatch at residue 12 between this DNA's translation and the TCRdb protein of a much larger clone likely reflects a read error; the protein shown is translated from the DNA. The V call is TRDV3, the J call TRDJ2; no reliable D call. Germline CDR1 and CDR2: TVYSNPD and GDNSRS (reference sequence). The CDR3 covers 15 residues. CDR3 residues: CAFSSGPFLTARLFF. CDR3 bases: TGTGCCTTTAGTAGCGGACCCTTTTTGACAGCACGACTCTTCTTT.

On this clone itself: A far larger clone differs by one base, so this is likely a read error. The sample contains more than one DNA sequence encoding this CDR3. The chain links TRDV2 to TRDJ3; 10 bases agree with TRDD3. CDR1 GEAIGNYY and CDR2 EKD come from the germline V gene. This CDR3 has 22 residues. V lost 1 base to trimming and J lost 0 bases; unmatched junction nucleotides: 14. The CDR3 sequence is CACDTIDWGDTSSSWDTRQMFF. In DNA, the CDR3 is TGTGCCTGTGACACAATCGACTGGGGGGATACGTCAAGCTCCTGGGACACCCGACAGATGTTTTTC.

This clone was recorded a few times. TCRdb's protein, taken from a much larger clone, differs from this DNA's translation at residues 4 and 8, likely owing to a read error; the protein displayed comes from the DNA. V gene TRDV2 combines with J gene TRDJ2, with 8 bases aligning to TRDD3. The CDR3 runs to 19 residues. V shed 4 bases, J shed 0 bases, and the junction held 15 bases outside the gene matches. Germline assignment: CDR1 GEAIGNYY and CDR2 EKD. CDR3 residues: CACERLGAKDPALTAQLFF. As DNA, the CDR3 is TGTGCCTGTGAAAGACTGGGGGCTAAGGACCCAGCTTTGACAGCACAACTCTTCTTT.

The table lists this clone with a few counts. A much larger clone lies one base from this, so it may be a read error. The same CDR3 can be traced to other DNA sequences in this sample. The chain carries TRDV2 and TRDJ3; TRDD3 aligns across 9 bases. The CDR3 loop spans 18 amino acids. Germline assignment: CDR1 GEAIGNYY and CDR2 EKD. The CDR3 is CACDAAGGFSWDTRQMFF. CDR3 in DNA: TGTGCCTGTGACGCCGCTGGGGGATTCTCCTGGGACACCCGACAGATGTTCTTC.

This clone was detected a few times. This likely reflects a read error, since a far larger clone is one base away. This same CDR3 is encoded by further DNA sequences in the sample. J is TRDJ3 and V is TRDV2, with TRDD3 matching 7 bases. The CDR3 sequence is 18 residues long. The germline V gene has CDR1 GEAIGNYY and CDR2 EKD. CDR3 coding DNA: TGTGCCTGTGATCCCGTACTGGGGAGCTCCTGGGACACCCGGCAGATGTTTTTC. It codes for CACDPVLGSSWDTRQMFF.

On this clone: The junction departs from germline at one end; a sequencing error may be responsible. This chain connects TRDV2 to TRDJ3; D is ambiguous. The CDR3 totals 17 residues. Per the germline V gene, CDR1 is GEAIGNYY and CDR2 is EKD. For the CDR3, the DNA is TGTGCCTGTGACGAGGAATGGGACTCCTTGGGCACCCGGCAGATGTTTTTC. It translates to CACDEEWDSLGTRQMFF.

There are a few counts of this clone. The TCRdb protein, from a much larger clone, departs from this DNA's translation at residue 10, likely by read error; the protein shown derives from the DNA. The V call is TRDV2, the J call TRDJ3; D remains ambiguous. This CDR3 region has 17 residues. Germline assignment: CDR1 GEAIGNYY and CDR2 EKD. Written as DNA, the CDR3 is TGTGCCTGTGACGAAGAATGGGTCTCCTTGGACACCCGACAGATGTTTTTC. This codes for CACDEEWVSLDTRQMFF.

This clone was picked up a small number of times. This likely came from a read error, as a far larger clone is one base away. Other DNA sequences in this specimen translate into the identical CDR3. The rearrangement links TRDV2 to TRDJ3; D possibly corresponds to TRDD3 (5 bases). The CDR3 is 18 residues long. Germline V gene data show CDR1 as GEAIGNYY and CDR2 as EKD. For the CDR3, the DNA is TGCGCCTGTGACAGGCCCGGGGGCCTCTCCTGGGACACCCGACAGATGTTTTTC. It codes for CACDRPGGLSWDTRQMFF.

With regard to this clone: A far larger clone is a single base away, which makes a read error likely. This chain's CDR3 is CACDTGPNWVPSWDTRQMFF. The CDR3 DNA reads TGTGCCTGTGACACCGGGCCAAACTGGGTGCCCTCCTGGGACACCCGACAGATGTTTTTC. The rearrangement uses TRDV2 and TRDJ3; TRDD3 is a possible D gene (6 bases). CDR1 and CDR2 from the germline V gene are GEAIGNYY and EKD. The CDR3 contains 20 residues. Trimming shortened V by 0 bases and J by 0 bases, and 17 bases separated the two germline ends.

For this clone: This likely traces to a read error, being one base from a far larger clone. This sample includes further DNA sequences coding for the same CDR3. This sequence joins TRDV2 and TRDJ2, with TRDD3 matching over 12 bases. The CDR3 covers 16 residues. CDR1 is GEAIGNYY and CDR2 is EKD in the germline V gene. CDR3 region: CACDTLGDTLTAQLFF. CDR3 sequence (DNA): TGTGCCTGTGACACACTGGGGGATACTTTGACAGCACAGCTCTTCTTT.

This clone was seen only a few times. TCRdb assigns this DNA the protein of a much larger clone, which departs from its translation at residue 16; this likely reflects a read error, and the protein shown comes from translating the DNA. The chain combines TRDV2 with TRDJ3; 7 bases match TRDD3. In germline, CDR1 is GEAIGNYY, CDR2 EKD. This CDR3 comprises 18 residues. CDR3 residues: CACDTGYARSWDTRQVFF. CDR3 bases: TGTGCCTGTGACACCGGATACGCCCGCTCCTGGGACACCCGACAGGTGTTTTTC.

With respect to this clone: This DNA's translation and the protein TCRdb lists, from a much larger clone, do not match at residue 13, likely due to a read error; the protein shown is translated from the DNA. This chain connects TRDV2 to TRDJ1; 11 nucleotides line up with TRDD3. This CDR3 contains 16 residues. CDR1 and CDR2 (germline): GEAIGNYY, EKD. Written as DNA, the CDR3 is TGTGCCTGTGACATACTGGGGGATAAAACCACCGATAGACTCATCTTT. This sequence encodes CACDILGDKTTDRLIF.

This clone appeared a few times. Relative to the germline gene, one junction end is altered; a read error may explain this. In the same sample, other DNA sequences code for this CDR3. V is TRDV2 and J is TRDJ2; 12 bases are shared with TRDD3. The CDR3 covers 21 residues. Germline V gene sequence: CDR1 GEAIGNYY, CDR2 EKD. This chain's CDR3 is CACDSIPSLGDTGVLTAQLFF. The CDR3 DNA follows: TGTGCCTGTGACTCCATCCCATCACTGGGGGATACCGGGGTGTTGACCGCACAACTCTTCTTT.

Notes on this clone: This same CDR3 is encoded by further DNA sequences in the sample. The chain couples TRDV2 to TRDJ3; TRDD3 matches 8 bases. Germline V gene lookup returns CDR1 GEAIGNYY and CDR2 EKD. Trimming took 3 bases from V and 0 from J; bases not matched to a gene: 9. This CDR3 has 19 amino acids. The CDR3 is CACDLLGATISWDTRQMFF. The CDR3 coding sequence is TGTGCCTGTGACCTACTGGGGGCTACGATCTCCTGGGACACCCGACAGATGTTTTTC.

A note on this clone: This likely stems from a read error, as it lies one base from a far larger clone. The chain recombines TRDV2 with TRDJ2; TRDD3 aligns across 12 bases. Per germline, CDR1 GEAIGNYY and CDR2 EKD. This CDR3 spans 15 amino acids. The CDR3 loop reads CARDTGGYLTAQLFF. The CDR3 DNA reads as TGTGCCCGTGACACTGGGGGATACTTGACAGCACAACTCTTCTTT.

In its sample, this clone was seen a few times. TCRdb assigns this DNA the protein of a much larger clone, which departs from its translation at residue 15; this likely reflects a read error, and the protein shown comes from translating the DNA. V gene TRDV2 combines with J gene TRDJ3; 8 bases line up with TRDD3. The V gene's germline CDR1 is GEAIGNYY and CDR2 EKD. The CDR3 runs 18 residues. The CDR3 protein is CACDTVWGSSWDTRKMFF. The CDR3 DNA reads TGTGCCTGTGACACCGTCTGGGGGAGCTCCTGGGACACCCGAAAGATGTTTTTC.

This clone was detected only a few times. A read error may explain this, as a much larger clone is one base away. This sample includes further DNA sequences coding for the same CDR3. The chain combines TRDV2 with TRDJ3; 13 bases fit TRDD3. Germline V lookup: CDR1 GEAIGNYY, CDR2 EKD. There are 20 residues in the CDR3. In DNA, the CDR3 is TGTGCCTGTGACACACTGGGGGATACGCCCGGGGCCTGGGACACCCGCCAGATGTTTTTC. Translated: CACDTLGDTPGAWDTRQMFF.

This clone was detected only a few times. TCRdb pairs this DNA with a much larger clone's protein that differs at residue 12, likely a read error; the protein shown was translated from the DNA. The chain recombines TRDV1 with TRDJ2, with D hard to call. Germline V gene sequence: CDR1 TSWWSYY, CDR2 QGS. This CDR3 spans 17 amino acids. The CDR3 region is CALGKGLAASLAAQLFF. The CDR3 bases are TGTGCTCTTGGGAAGGGGTTAGCCGCCTCTTTGGCAGCACAACTCTTCTTT.

On this clone itself: TCRdb's listed protein matches a much larger clone and diverges from this DNA's translation at residue 10, likely through a read error; the protein shown comes from the DNA. The chain joins TRAV29/DV5 to TRDJ3; tentative D call: TRDD3 (5 bases). CDR1 and CDR2 from the germline V gene are NSMFDY and ISSIKDK. The CDR3 length is 17 residues. In DNA, the CDR3 is TGTGCAGCAAGCGCGGGGGCCACCTCCGGGGACACCCGACAGATGTTTTTC. Amino acids: CAASAGATSGDTRQMFF.

This clone was observed a handful of times. This probably arose from a read error, given a far larger clone one base away. The chain combines TRDV2 with TRDJ2; TRDD3 matches 11 bases. The CDR3 sequence is 16 residues long. The germline CDR1 and CDR2 sequences are GEAIGNYY and EKD. As DNA, the CDR3 is TGTGCCTGTGATCCACTGGGGGATAAAGGGACAGCACAACCCTTCTTT. Its translation: CACDPLGDKGTAQPFF.

This clone turned up a few times. For this DNA, TCRdb reports the protein of a much larger clone, which diverges at residue 9, most likely from a read error; the protein presented here is translated directly from the DNA. The V and J genes are TRDV2 and TRDJ3, with 7 bases fitting TRDD3. Trimming took 0 bases from V and 0 from J; bases not matched to a gene: 7. CDR3 length: 19 amino acids. CDR1 and CDR2 from the germline V gene are GEAIGNYY and EKD. DNA of the CDR3: TGTGCCTGTGACACCGGTGGGGGAACATGCTCCTGGGACACCCGACAGATGTTTTTC. Translated: CACDTGGGTCSWDTRQMFF.

For this clone: TCRdb has a much larger clone's protein, which differs at residue 14 from the translation of this DNA, likely because of a read error; what is shown is the protein translated from the DNA. V gene TRDV3 combines with J gene TRDJ2; 11 nucleotides align to TRDD3. The germline gives CDR1 TVYSNPD, CDR2 GDNSRS (reference sequence). The CDR3 sequence is 16 residues long. CDR3 sequence reads: CALPGGYWALTAQPFF. DNA for the CDR3: TGTGCCTTACCTGGGGGATACTGGGCTTTGACAGCACAACCCTTCTTT.

This clone was seen a few times. The germline gene is not matched at one end of the junction; a read error may be the cause. The sample contains more than one DNA sequence encoding this CDR3. This chain joins TRDV2 and TRDJ2, with 8 positions matching TRDD3. In germline, CDR1 is GEAIGNYY, CDR2 EKD. The CDR3 is 15 residues long. The chain's CDR3 is CACDLLGANLAHLFF. In nucleotides, the CDR3 is TGTGCCTGTGACCTACTGGGGGCTAATCTGGCACACCTCTTCTTT.

Regarding this clone: TCRdb's protein, taken from a much larger clone, differs from this DNA's translation at residue 12, likely owing to a read error; the protein displayed comes from the DNA. V is TRDV2 and J is TRDJ2; 12 bases are a match to TRDD3. The germline gives CDR1 GEAIGNYY, CDR2 EKD. The CDR3 totals 15 residues. Written as DNA, the CDR3 is TGTGCCTGTGACCTACTGGGGGATACTGAAGCACGACTCTTCTTT. It yields the protein CACDLLGDTEARLFF.